A single sample is the source of the 14 T cell receptor beta chains below, sequenced in a study of T cell repertoires in cytomegalovirus infection. TCRdb fed the reads into MiXCR, producing one record per CDR3 protein. The sample contains some 440,000 distinct CDR3 sequences, around 32% of which appear only once. Sample: PBMCs. The receptors were sampled from a human donor in good health (CMV status not recorded). Some clones in this sample may be carry-over from other donors' samples.

In its sample, this clonotype was seen a few times. The genes are TRBV30 and TRBJ2-1; D remains unclear. Trimming removed 1 base at V and 6 bases at J, with 10 bases between. The CDR3 contains 13 residues. Germline assignment: CDR1 GTSNPN and CDR2 SVGIG (reference sequence). CDR3 residues: CAWSGTGINEQFF. In nucleotides, the CDR3 is TGTGCCTGGAGTGGTACGGGTATCAATGAGCAGTTCTTC.

This clonotype was counted many times. The V call is TRBV12-3 or TRBV12-4, the J call TRBJ1-5, with 7 bases matching TRBD1. The CDR3 is 18 amino acids. V shed 7 bases and J 2 bases; nucleotides not matched to a gene: 17. CDR3 region: CASTLKLRGLVGNQPQHF. The CDR3 bases are TGTGCCAGCACCCTCAAATTAAGGGGGCTAGTAGGCAATCAGCCCCAGCATTTT.

This clonotype was observed many times. The rearrangement joins TRBV7-9 to TRBJ1-2, with TRBD1 as a possible D gene (6 bases). The CDR3 is 13 residues long. V shed 3 bases and J shed 3 bases, with 8 bases lying between them. Germline lookup yields CDR1 SEHNR and CDR2 FQNEAQ (reference sequence). CDR3 residues: CASSFGGDYGYTF. The CDR3 coding sequence is TGTGCCAGCAGCTTCGGGGGCGACTATGGCTACACCTTC.

In this sample, this clonotype turned up many times. The chain is built from TRBV12-3 or TRBV12-4 and TRBJ1-4; TRBD1 is a possible D gene (6 bases). Trimming took 5 bases from V and 7 from J, leaving 17 bases between them. The CDR3 runs to 15 residues. The CDR3 bases are TGTGCCAGCAGTCCCCGCAAGGGGGGCGTTGAAAAACTGTTTTTT. It yields the protein CASSPRKGGVEKLFF.

The rearrangement links TRBV6-6 to TRBJ1-2; the D gene is possibly TRBD1 (6 bases). The CDR3 contains 13 residues. Germline lookup yields CDR1 MNHNY and CDR2 SVGAGI (reference sequence). V gave up 7 bases and J gave up 2 bases, with 11 bases separating them. The CDR3 DNA follows: TGTGCCAGCATCCGGCAGGGGAACTATGGCTACACCTTC. This encodes CASIRQGNYGYTF.

This clonotype was detected ten times or more. The chain is built from TRBV12-3 or TRBV12-4 and TRBJ1-5; 9 bases line up with TRBD1. The CDR3 consists of 15 residues. The V gene end was trimmed by 7 bases and the J gene end by 1 base; junction bases not matched to a gene: 5. The chain's CDR3 is CASTTTGGSNQPQHF. The CDR3, as DNA: TGTGCCAGCACCACGACAGGGGGGAGCAATCAGCCCCAGCATTTT.

This chain uses TRBV27 with TRBJ2-7, with D possibly matching TRBD1 (6 bases). The germline CDR1 and CDR2 sequences are MNHEY and SMNVEV (reference sequence). This CDR3 is built from 16 residues. Trimming took 6 bases from V and 0 from J, leaving 18 bases between them. The CDR3 loop reads CASRFGQLGSSYEQYF. The CDR3 DNA is TGTGCCAGCAGGTTTGGACAGCTGGGGAGCTCCTACGAGCAGTACTTC.

The chain is built from TRBV30 and TRBJ1-4; 7 nucleotides match TRBD1. The CDR3 is 15 residues long. CDR1 and CDR2 (germline): GTSNPN, SVGIG (reference sequence). V shed 0 bases, J shed 5 bases, and the junction held 6 bases outside the gene matches. In nucleotides, the CDR3 is TGTGCCTGGAGTGTACGAAGGGGGCCAAATGAAAAACTGTTTTTT. Protein sequence: CAWSVRRGPNEKLFF.

To note about this clonotype: Relative to the germline gene, one junction end is altered; a read error may explain this. This chain uses TRBV4-1 with TRBJ1-3; no definite D call. The CDR3 has 14 amino acids. Per the germline V gene, CDR1 is MGHRA and CDR2 is YSYEKL. The CDR3 region is CASSQERALDTIYF. Here the CDR3 DNA reads TGCGCCAGCAGCCAAGAACGGGCCCTCGATACCATCTATTTT.

The CDR3 is CASRSGQGGEKLFF. The CDR3 coding sequence is TGTGCCAGCAGGTCAGGACAGGGTGGTGAAAAACTGTTTTTT. The V call is TRBV28, the J call TRBJ1-4; TRBD1 agrees at 8 bases. CDR3 length equals 14 residues. Germline CDR1 reads MDHEN; CDR2 reads SYDVKM. V lost 6 bases, J lost 7 bases, and 7 bases stayed unmatched.

In this sample, this clonotype turned up a few times. The V call is TRBV7-2, the J call TRBJ1-4; D is unresolved. Trimming removed 5 bases from V and 7 bases from J, with 14 bases in between. This CDR3 contains 14 residues. Germline CDR1 is SGHTA and CDR2 is FQGNSA. The DNA of the CDR3 is TGTGCCAGCAGCCCCCGAGGCCTGGGTGAAAAACTGTTTTTT. Amino acids: CASSPRGLGEKLFF.

This clonotype was seen only a few times. The chain uses TRBV19 and TRBJ2-2; a possible D gene is TRBD1 (5 bases). V lost 1 base and J lost 4, with 10 bases in between. CDR1 and CDR2 from the germline V gene are LNHDA and SQIVND (reference sequence). This CDR3 comprises 15 residues. This chain's CDR3 is CASSIAGSSTGELFF. For the CDR3, the DNA is TGTGCCAGTAGTATAGCAGGGTCGAGCACCGGGGAGCTGTTTTTT. Together with reference TRBV19 and TRBJ2-2, the CDR3 gives the full variable domain: DGGITQSPKYLFRKEGQNVTLSCEQNLNHDAMYWYRQDPGQGLRLIYYSQIVNDFQKGDIAEGYSVSREKKESFPLTVTSAQKNPTAFYLCASSIAGSSTGELFFGEGSRLTVL.

This clonotype was observed at least ten times. This chain uses TRBV7-9 with TRBJ2-6; 7 bases are a match to TRBD1. The CDR3 is 17 residues long. Unmatched junction bases numbered 11, after V lost 7 bases and J lost 2 bases. Germline CDR1 reads SEHNR; CDR2 reads FQNEAQ (reference sequence). The CDR3 nucleotides read TGTGCCAGCACCCCAATCAGAGGGGGCCCTGGGGCCAACGTCCTGACTTTC. Encoded protein: CASTPIRGGPGANVLTF.

The V gene is TRBV19, the J gene TRBJ1-5, with 9 nucleotides matching TRBD1. This CDR3 is 16 amino acids long. V shed 5 bases and J 4 bases; nucleotides not matched to a gene: 9. Germline CDR1 is LNHDA and CDR2 is SQIVND (reference sequence). CDR3 loop: CASSPLRQGVNQPQHF. In DNA, the CDR3 is TGTGCCAGTAGTCCCCTCCGACAGGGGGTGAATCAGCCCCAGCATTTT.